The clone carrying this T cell receptor (beta chain) was seen at least ten times. The entry originates in a study of T cells in Graves' hyperthyroidism and ophthalmopathy. TCR beta CDR3 region amplification was performed from RNA transcripts. With the HTBI primer set, the TCR CDR3 went through a first round of RT-PCR. Via MiXCR, TCRdb re-called the multiplex PCR reads, giving one row per CDR3 protein. The table shows about 350,000 distinct CDR3 sequences, with approximately 14% occurring only once. CDR1 is DFQATT, CDR2 SNEGSKA, per germline (reference sequence). V lost 5 bases, J lost 4 bases, and 4 bases stayed unmatched. The CDR3 covers 15 residues.

This sequence originates from a woman under 40 with Graves' hyperthyroidism. The sample comprised blood. V and J are TRBV20-1 and TRBJ2-1, with 14 bases identical to TRBD2. CDR3 in DNA: TGCAGTGCTTGGACTAGCGGGAGGTGGTACAATGAGCAGTTCTTC. Protein product: CSAWTSGRWYNEQFF.